This T cell receptor (beta chain) was recovered during a study of cytomegalovirus exposure and HLA in healthy donors. The primer mix had 60 Vbeta and 13 Jbeta primers. In the original processing: Later reanalysis found 80 million or so unique TCR beta chains, about 10 million of them shared. Some clones are missing from TCRdb's copy, which holds only in-frame ones; the method was immunoSEQ multiplex PCR. The V and J calls and clone size are taken from that table; D and trimming were inferred from the DNA. Here the sample spans more than 100,000 clones, about 85% being singletons. Worth noting for this clone: The antigen remains undetermined.

Findings and limits, study-wide: It was taken for granted in presence/absence analyses that sequencing depth across donors was roughly uniform. A later analysis reportedly found fewer N-insertions in an Asian-associated ancestry cluster than the approximately 700-donor mean. Rare TCR sequences predominated, though certain public TCRs were found in many donors.

This TCR came from a man between 50 and 59 years old in good health and CMV-seronegative. Sequences were obtained from PBMCs.

CDR3 in amino acids: CASSIAGFPLTDTQYF. In DNA, the CDR3 is TGTGCCAGTAGTATAGCGGGTTTTCCCCTTACAGATACGCAGTATTTT. The rearrangement uses TRBV19 and TRBJ2-3, with D uncertain. The CDR3 sequence is 16 residues long. CDR1 LNHDA and CDR2 SQIVND come from the germline V gene (reference sequence). Trimming removed 1 base at V and 3 bases at J, with 14 bases between.